One sample yielded the 10 T cell receptor beta chains listed below, sequenced in a study of Graves' ophthalmopathy and Graves' hyperthyroidism. As the template, RNA transcripts were used to amplify TCR beta CDR3 regions. RT-PCR was first run with HTBI primers, then multiplex PCR in a second round. TCRdb recomputed calls from the multiplex PCR reads with MiXCR, one row per CDR3 protein. The sample consists of about 1.1 million distinct CDR3 sequences, 35% to 45% of them appearing once. The source material was peripheral blood or thyroid tissue (not recorded which). The receptors stem from an adult man with Graves' hyperthyroidism.

The genes are TRBV5-1 and TRBJ1-1; 8 bases line up with TRBD1. CDR1 and CDR2 from the germline V gene are SGHRS and YFSETQ. The CDR3 runs to 13 residues. With 3 bases clipped from V and 10 bases from J, the junction kept 8 bases outside the gene matches. For the CDR3, the DNA is TGCGCCAGCAGCTCCAGGGGGCTTGAGGCAGCTTTCTTT. This sequence encodes CASSSRGLEAAFF.

The DNA for the CDR3 is TGTGCCAGCAACCCGGGACAGACCTACGAGCAGTACTTC. Translated, it gives CASNPGQTYEQYF. The rearrangement joins TRBV28 to TRBJ2-7; 7 positions agree with TRBD1. The CDR3 extends over 13 amino acids. Looked up from germline, CDR1 is MDHEN and CDR2 is SYDVKM. The J segment lost 2 bases and the V segment lost 7 bases, leaving 5 bases of the junction unmatched.

The rearrangement links TRBV11-2 to TRBJ2-5, with D tentatively TRBD1 or TRBD2 (5 bases each). The CDR3 loop spans 14 amino acids. The V gene lost 1 base and the J gene lost 7 bases, with 13 bases spanning the gap. CDR1 is SGHAT, CDR2 FQNNGV, per germline. The chain's CDR3 is CASSLGSSGGTQYF. CDR3 DNA: TGTGCCAGCAGCTTAGGGAGCTCTGGGGGGACCCAGTACTTC.

The table lists this clonotype with many counts. This chain connects TRBV9 to TRBJ2-5, with a tentative D call TRBD2 (6 bases). V shed 3 bases and J shed 4 bases, with 19 bases lying between them. Germline CDR1 is SGDLS and CDR2 is YYNGEE. This CDR3 is built from 16 residues. CDR3 loop: CASSARGSGVAETQYF. The CDR3, as DNA: TGTGCCAGCAGCGCCCGCGGGTCGGGAGTCGCAGAGACCCAGTACTTC.

Note on this clonotype: Here the CDR3 omits its conserved ending phenylalanine or tryptophan, so a read error is the likely source. It is unclear where the CDR3 begins or ends on the DNA, so no DNA is shown, and the CDR3 is as TCRdb lists it. This sequence joins TRBV10-3 and TRBJ2-5; the table's TRBD2 call for D was not verified on the DNA. From germline, CDR1 is ENHRY and CDR2 SYGVKD. The CDR3 extends over 13 residues, inclusive of both ends. The CDR3 spells CASSDRDGYTFGS.

This clonotype was recorded a few times. Being one base from a much bigger clone, this may be a read error. The chain joins TRBV29-1 to TRBJ2-7; a weak D match, TRBD2 (6 bases). From germline, CDR1 is SQVTM and CDR2 ANQGSEA. The CDR3 covers 12 residues. CDR3 sequence (DNA): TGCAGCGTTGAAAAGGAGGGATACGAGCAGTGCTTC. It yields the protein CSVEKEGYEQCF.

A note on this clonotype: This sequence may be a read error, since a much larger clone differs from it by one base. The genes are TRBV7-2 and TRBJ2-5, with 8 nucleotides matching TRBD1. This CDR3 contains 15 residues. CDR1 and CDR2 (germline): SGHTA, FQGNSA. CDR3 bases: TGTGCCAGCAGTTGGAGGACAGGGATCCAAGAGGCCCAGTACTTC. Protein sequence: CASSWRTGIQEAQYF.

This clonotype was recorded many times. The V gene is TRBV7-2, the J gene TRBJ2-5; 7 nucleotides match TRBD1. With V trimmed by 3 bases and J by 5 bases, 6 bases remained unmatched. The CDR3 contains 14 residues. Germline V gene lookup returns CDR1 SGHTA and CDR2 FQGNSA. The chain's CDR3 is CASSFLRGMETQYF. For the CDR3, the DNA is TGTGCCAGCAGCTTTCTCAGGGGGATGGAGACCCAGTACTTC. The full variable domain, in which reference TRBV7-2 and TRBJ2-5 provide the parts outside the CDR3, is GAGVSQSPSNKVTEKGKDVELRCDPISGHTALYWYRQSLGQGLEFLIYFQGNSAPDKSGLPSDRFSAERTGGSVSTLTIQRTQQEDSAVYLCASSFLRGMETQYFGPGTRLLVL.

This clonotype was recorded many times. This chain joins TRBV4-1 and TRBJ1-1; TRBD1 matches at 9 bases. The germline CDR1 and CDR2 sequences are MGHRA and YSYEKL. This CDR3 spans 12 amino acids. The V segment lost 3 bases and the J segment 10 bases; nucleotides outside the gene matches: 3. CDR3 nucleotides: TGCGCCAGCAGCCATCCGGGACAGGGAGCTTTCTTT. As protein: CASSHPGQGAFF.

This clonotype has a count of ten or more. The chain employs TRBV19 and TRBJ2-7, with TRBD1 matching 7 bases. The CDR3 is 12 residues long. The trim removed 9 bases at V and 1 base at J, leaving 3 bases unmatched. The germline gives CDR1 LNHDA, CDR2 SQIVND (reference sequence). CDR3 sequence (DNA): TGTGCCAGACCAGGGGGTTCCTACGAGCAGTACTTC. It yields the protein CARPGGSYEQYF.